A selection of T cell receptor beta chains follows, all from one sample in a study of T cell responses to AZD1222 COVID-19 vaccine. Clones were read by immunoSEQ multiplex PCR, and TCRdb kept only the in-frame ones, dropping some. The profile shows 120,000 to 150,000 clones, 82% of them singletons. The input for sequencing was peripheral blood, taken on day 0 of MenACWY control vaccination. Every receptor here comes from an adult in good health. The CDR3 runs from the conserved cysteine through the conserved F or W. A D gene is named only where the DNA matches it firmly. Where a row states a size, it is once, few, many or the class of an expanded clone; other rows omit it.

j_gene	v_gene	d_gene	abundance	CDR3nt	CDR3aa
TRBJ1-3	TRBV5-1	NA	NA	TGCGCCAGCAGCCCGAAGGGGAGGGGGACGAACACCATATATTTT	CASSPKGRGTNTIYF
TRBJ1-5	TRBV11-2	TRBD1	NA	TGTGCCAGCAGCCCCGGGACAGGGAGGAGCAATCAGCCCCAGCATTTT	CASSPGTGRSNQPQHF
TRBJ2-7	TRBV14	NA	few	TGTGCCAGCAGCCAAGATCACTACGAGCAGTACTTC	CASSQDHYEQYF
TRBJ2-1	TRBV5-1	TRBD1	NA	TGCGCCAGCAGCTTGGACAGGGGGAGCTACAATGAGCAGTTCTTC	CASSLDRGSYNEQFF
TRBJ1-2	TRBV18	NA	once	TGTGCCAGCTCACCAGAGGGGGACTATGGCTACACCTTC	CASSPEGDYGYTF
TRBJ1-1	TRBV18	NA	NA	TGTGCCAGCTCATCTGCCCTTCTGAACACTGAAGCTTTCTTT	CASSSALLNTEAFF
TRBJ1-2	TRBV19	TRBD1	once	TGTGCCAGTAGTCCCGGGACAGGCTTGTATGGCTACACCTTC	CASSPGTGLYGYTF
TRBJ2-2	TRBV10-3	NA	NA	TGTGCCACCGCGACAGACGTCCCTTCGAACACCGGGGAGCTGTTTTTT	CATATDVPSNTGELFF
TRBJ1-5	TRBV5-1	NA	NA	TGCGCCAGCAGCTTGGGGACACATAGCAATCAGCCCCAGCATTTT	CASSLGTHSNQPQHF
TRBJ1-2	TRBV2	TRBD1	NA	TGTGCCAGCAATTATCGGACAGGGGCCTACGGTGGCTACACCTTC	CASNYRTGAYGGYTF
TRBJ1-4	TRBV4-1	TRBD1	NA	TGCGCCAGCAGCCAAGGGAACAGGGGTGGGGATAATGAAAAACTGTTTTTT	CASSQGNRGGDNEKLFF
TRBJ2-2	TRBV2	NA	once	TGTGCCAGCAGCACCCAGGGAGGCGGGGAGCTGTTTTTT	CASSTQGGGELFF
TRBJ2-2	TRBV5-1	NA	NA	TGCGCCAGCAGTACCGGACATAGGTCCGGGGAGCTGTTTTTT	CASSTGHRSGELFF
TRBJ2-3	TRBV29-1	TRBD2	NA	TGCAGCGTTGAAATTGATAGCGGGTATACGCAGTATTTT	CSVEIDSGYTQYF
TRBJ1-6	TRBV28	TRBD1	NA	TGTGCCAGCAGTCCTCCCGCAGGGGGCTATTCACCCCTCCACTTT	CASSPPAGGYSPLHF
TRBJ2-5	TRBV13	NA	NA	TGTGCCAGCAGCTTCCGACAGGGACGGGAGGAGACCCAGTACTTC	CASSFRQGREETQYF
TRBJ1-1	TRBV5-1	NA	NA	TGCGCCAGCAGCTTGGAGGGAGGGGTAGCTTTCTTT	CASSLEGGVAFF
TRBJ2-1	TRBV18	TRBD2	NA	TGTGCCAGCTCACCTTACCAACTGGCGGGGGGGCGAAATGAGCAGTTCTTC	CASSPYQLAGGRNEQFF
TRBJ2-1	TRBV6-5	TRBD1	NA	TGTGCCAGCAGCTCCGGACAGGGGGGCAATGAGCAGTTCTTC	CASSSGQGGNEQFF
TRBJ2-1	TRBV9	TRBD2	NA	TGTGCCAGCAGCGTAAATGCGGGGGGGCCGTATGAGCAGTTCTTC	CASSVNAGGPYEQFF